This TCR beta chain was retrieved from a study of immune heterogeneity within non-small cell lung tumors. TCR beta CDR3 was amplified by multiplex PCR, first round approximately 10 cycles, 32 V and 13 J primers. TCRdb recomputed calls from the multiplex PCR reads with MiXCR, one row per CDR3 protein. Among about 2,000 distinct CDR3 sequences listed, 34% were seen once. Bulk tumor genomic DNA was the template, and each sample received 450 to 650 ng. Far-apart biopsies, several per primary tumor, were taken during surgery. Curative surgical treatment was performed in patients who had newly diagnosed, untreated non-small cell lung cancer. This clonotype rates as hyperexpanded. V was pared by 7 bases and J by 3 bases, with 6 bases between. This CDR3 is built from 12 residues. Per germline, CDR1 SNHLY and CDR2 FYNNEI.

Sequencing was carried out using lung tumor tissue. The TCR sequence derives from a man between 70 and 80 years old with non-small cell lung cancer. The chain links TRBV2 to TRBJ2-2; D unresolved. CDR3 region: CASIGDTGELFF. For the CDR3, the DNA is TGTGCCAGCATCGGAGACACCGGGGAGCTGTTTTTT.